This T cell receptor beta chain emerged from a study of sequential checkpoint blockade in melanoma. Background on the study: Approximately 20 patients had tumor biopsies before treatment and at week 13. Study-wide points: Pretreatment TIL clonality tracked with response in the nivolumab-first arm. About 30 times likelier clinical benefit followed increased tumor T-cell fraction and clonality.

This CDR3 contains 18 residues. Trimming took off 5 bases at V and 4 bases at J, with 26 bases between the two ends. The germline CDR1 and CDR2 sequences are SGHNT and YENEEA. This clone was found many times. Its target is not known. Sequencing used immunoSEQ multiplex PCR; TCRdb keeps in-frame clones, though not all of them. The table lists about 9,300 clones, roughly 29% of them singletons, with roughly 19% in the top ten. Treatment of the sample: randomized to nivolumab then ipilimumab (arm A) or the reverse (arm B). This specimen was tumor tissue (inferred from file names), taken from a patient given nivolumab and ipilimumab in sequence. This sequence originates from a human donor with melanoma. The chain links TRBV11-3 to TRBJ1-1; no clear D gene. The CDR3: CASSTYSRLDFGGTEAFF. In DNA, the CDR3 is TGTGCCAGCAGCACTTACAGCAGATTGGACTTCGGAGGCACTGAAGCTTTCTTT.